The 28 T cell receptor beta chains below were found in one sample sequenced in a study of cytomegalovirus exposure and HLA in healthy donors (dated by TCRdb to the late 2010s). Library construction relied on the immunoSEQ multiplex PCR assay. Drawn from immuneACCESS, this table holds only the in-frame rearrangements with V and J called that TCRdb kept. Clones are partly lost; checked studies trace under half to an unresolved V gene and leave the rest unexplained. This sample holds under 250,000 clones; approximately 78% were observed only once. The top ten hold 1.2% of the sample. Sequencing was carried out using PBMCs. All receptors come from a woman aged 30 to 39 in good health and CMV-seronegative.

Only a few counts were recorded for this clone. The genes are TRBV5-6 and TRBJ1-1, with a possible D match to TRBD1 (6 bases). Per the germline V gene, CDR1 is SGHDT and CDR2 is YYEEEE. Trimming shortened V by 4 bases and J by 5 bases, and 15 bases separated the two germline ends. The CDR3 runs 14 residues. The CDR3 sequence is CASSIQVRGTEAFF. The CDR3 DNA follows: TGTGCCAGCAGCATACAGGTGAGGGGGACTGAAGCTTTCTTT.

The rearrangement joins TRBV6-4 to TRBJ1-1; 8 nucleotides line up with TRBD1. The CDR3 is 13 residues long. Germline trimming cut 4 bases from V and 7 bases from J; bases unmatched to any gene: 5. Germline V gene data show CDR1 as MRHNA and CDR2 as SNTAGT. CDR3 residues: CASSASGTGEAFF. The CDR3 nucleotides read TGTGCCAGCAGTGCCTCCGGGACAGGTGAAGCTTTCTTT.

This chain links TRBV6-1 with TRBJ1-1; D not certain. Germline lookup yields CDR1 MNHNS and CDR2 SASEGT. CDR3 length: 13 residues. V shed 4 bases and J shed 5 bases, with 11 bases lying between them. CDR3 nucleotides: TGTGCCAGCAGTGTCGGCAGGTATACTGAAGCTTTCTTT. Its translation is CASSVGRYTEAFF.

This clone has a single count. This chain joins TRBV5-1 and TRBJ2-5; 11 bases align to TRBD1. The CDR3 totals 15 residues. J lost 9 bases, V lost 5 bases, and 12 bases had no gene match. The germline CDR1 and CDR2 sequences are SGHRS and YFSETQ. This CDR3 is CASRERTGGLLPQYF. The CDR3 nucleotides are TGCGCCAGCAGGGAAAGGACAGGGGGCCTGTTGCCCCAGTACTTC.

This clone was counted a single time. The chain employs TRBV18 and TRBJ1-2, with D perhaps matching TRBD1 (5 bases). Between the trimmed V and J ends, which lost 3 bases and 0 bases, there was a span of 11 bases. The CDR3 runs to 15 residues. CDR1 KGHSH and CDR2 LQKENI come from the germline V gene. Here the CDR3 DNA reads TGTGCCAGCTCACCTCCCGGGACTCCTAACTATGGCTACACCTTC. Translating it yields CASSPPGTPNYGYTF.

This clone showed up many times. V and J are TRBV9 and TRBJ1-2; 8 nucleotides align to TRBD1. CDR3 size: 15 residues. V shed 0 bases, J shed 4 bases, and the junction held 5 bases outside the gene matches. Germline CDR1 is SGDLS and CDR2 is YYNGEE. CDR3 in DNA: TGTGCCAGCAGCGTAGATCGACAGGGGTCCTATGGCTACACCTTC. This gives the protein CASSVDRQGSYGYTF.

The chain combines TRBV7-2 with TRBJ1-5; D might be TRBD1 (6 bases). Germline V gene sequence: CDR1 SGHTA, CDR2 FQGNSA. The CDR3 has 18 amino acids. V shed 2 bases and J shed 2 bases, with 19 bases lying between them. The CDR3 region has the DNA TGTGCCAGCAGCTTACGGACTGGGGGGGCCAGGGGCAATCAGCCCCAGCATTTT. Its translation is CASSLRTGGARGNQPQHF.

The J gene is TRBJ2-2, the V gene TRBV5-1; 7 bases are a match to TRBD2. The CDR3 is made up of 14 amino acids. V was clipped by 4 bases and J by 3 bases; unmatched bases: 3. Looked up from germline, CDR1 is SGHRS and CDR2 is YFSETQ. The CDR3 here is CASSPGGDTGELFF. The CDR3, as DNA: TGCGCCAGCAGCCCGGGGGGTGACACCGGGGAGCTGTTTTTT.

The rearrangement joins TRBV28 to TRBJ2-2; a possible D gene is TRBD2 (5 bases). CDR1 is MDHEN, CDR2 SYDVKM, per germline. The CDR3 extends over 15 amino acids. V lost 3 bases and J 0 bases, leaving 8 bases between the germline ends. The CDR3 bases are TGTGCCAGCAGTTTGAACGGGGCGAACACCGGGGAGCTGTTTTTT. As protein: CASSLNGANTGELFF.

The genes are TRBV20-1 and TRBJ1-1, with D possibly TRBD1 on 5 matching bases. This CDR3 region has 11 residues. Germline CDR1 and CDR2: DFQATT and SNEGSKA (reference sequence). V was clipped by 2 bases and J by 6 bases, with 7 bases between them. This CDR3 is CSARQGSEAFF. CDR3 DNA sequence: TGCAGTGCTAGACAGGGATCTGAAGCTTTCTTT.

This chain uses TRBV27 with TRBJ1-5; 10 nucleotides agree with TRBD1. The length of the CDR3 is 17 residues. The junction had 7 bases not matched to a gene; V was cut back by 2 bases and J by 3 bases. Germline loops: CDR1 MNHEY, CDR2 SMNVEV (reference sequence). This CDR3 reads CASSLMGTGALNQPQHF. In nucleotides, the CDR3 is TGTGCCAGCAGTTTAATGGGGACAGGGGCTCTCAATCAGCCCCAGCATTTT.

The chain combines TRBV28 with TRBJ1-6, with a possible D match to TRBD1 (5 bases). Germline CDR1 is MDHEN and CDR2 is SYDVKM. V lost 4 bases and J 7 bases, leaving 17 bases between the germline ends. The CDR3 totals 16 residues. The CDR3, as DNA: TGTGCCAGCAGTTCCTCGGGGGGGTCGCGCAATTCACCCCTCCACTTT. Translated: CASSSSGGSRNSPLHF. Variable domain in full (rest from reference TRBV28 and TRBJ1-6): DVKVTQSSRYLVKRTGEKVFLECVQDMDHENMFWYRQDPGLGLRLIYFSYDVKMKEKGDIPEGYSVSREKKERFSLILESASTNQTSMYLCASSSSGGSRNSPLHFGNGTRLTVT.

This chain uses TRBV19 with TRBJ2-7; 8 bases agree with TRBD1. The CDR3 consists of 14 residues. Per germline, CDR1 LNHDA and CDR2 SQIVND (reference sequence). V dropped 7 bases and J dropped 7; count of bases not matched to a gene: 12. Here the CDR3 reads CASTPGQGLGEQYF. For the CDR3, the DNA is TGTGCCAGTACCCCAGGACAGGGCTTGGGGGAGCAGTACTTC. Variable domain in full (rest from reference TRBV19 and TRBJ2-7): DGGITQSPKYLFRKEGQNVTLSCEQNLNHDAMYWYRQDPGQGLRLIYYSQIVNDFQKGDIAEGYSVSREKKESFPLTVTSAQKNPTAFYLCASTPGQGLGEQYFGPGTRLTVT.

This sequence joins TRBV4-1 and TRBJ2-1, with 14 bases fitting TRBD2. CDR1 is MGHRA and CDR2 is YSYEKL in the germline V gene. The CDR3 consists of 18 residues. Germline trimming cut 3 bases from V and 9 bases from J; bases unmatched to any gene: 13. This chain's CDR3 is CASSHRGTSGGPRGEQFF. DNA of the CDR3: TGCGCCAGCAGCCACCGCGGGACTAGCGGGGGCCCAAGGGGTGAGCAGTTCTTC.

This chain uses TRBV5-6 with TRBJ2-5; D call uncertain. Trimming removed 0 bases at V and 6 bases at J, with 18 bases between. Germline V CDR1 and CDR2: SGHDT, YYEEEE. The CDR3 consists of 16 residues. The CDR3 DNA sequence: TGTGCCAGCAGCTTGGGTCGTCCCTCCCCACTCCAGACCCAGTACTTC. Protein product: CASSLGRPSPLQTQYF.

There are many counts of this clone. The J gene is TRBJ2-7, the V gene TRBV18; tentative D call: TRBD2 (6 bases). The CDR3 is made up of 16 amino acids. The V and J ends lost 3 bases and 0 bases respectively, with 15 bases between them. Germline loops: CDR1 KGHSH, CDR2 LQKENI. As DNA, the CDR3 is TGTGCCAGCTCACCGAGGCTAGCGTCTCTCTCCTACGAGCAGTACTTC. Its protein product is CASSPRLASLSYEQYF.

The V call is TRBV18, the J call TRBJ1-2; the match to TRBD1 covers 7 bases. This CDR3 is built from 13 residues. Germline V gene lookup returns CDR1 KGHSH and CDR2 LQKENI. The V gene end was trimmed by 3 bases and the J gene end by 11 bases; junction bases not matched to a gene: 9. This CDR3 reads CASSPGQTMRYTF. CDR3 nucleotides: TGTGCCAGCTCACCGGGACAGACGATGAGGTACACCTTC.

The chain employs TRBV7-7 and TRBJ2-7; D remains unclear. The CDR3 sequence is 12 residues long. CDR1 and CDR2 (germline): SSHAT, FNYEAQ (reference sequence). V was pared by 6 bases and J by 4 bases, with 10 bases between. The CDR3 coding sequence is TGTGCCAGCAGGAGAGGAGAATACGAGCAGTACTTC. This codes for CASRRGEYEQYF. The complete variable domain, with remaining parts taken from reference TRBV7-7 and TRBJ2-7, reads GAGVSQSPRYKVTKRGQDVTLRCDPISSHATLYWYQQALGQGPEFLTYFNYEAQPDKSGLPSDRFSAERPEGSISTLTIQRTEQRDSAMYRCASRRGEYEQYFGPGTRLTVT.

Here the CDR3 DNA reads TGTGCCAGCAGTGAATTAAGGGGGACTAATGAAAAACTGTTTTTT. Protein product: CASSELRGTNEKLFF. V and J are TRBV6-1 and TRBJ1-4; D possibly corresponds to TRBD1 (6 bases). The germline V gene has CDR1 MNHNS and CDR2 SASEGT. The CDR3 spans 15 residues. V was clipped by 2 bases and J by 2 bases, with 9 bases between them.

The V call is TRBV29-1, the J call TRBJ1-2, with D maybe TRBD1 (6 bases). The germline V and J ends were trimmed by 4 bases and 8 bases, with 14 bases remaining between them. CDR3 length: 12 amino acids. The V gene's germline CDR1 is SQVTM and CDR2 ANQGSEA. In nucleotides, the CDR3 is TGCAGCGTTGGGGCGGGGGCCGGGGGCTACACCTTC. This encodes CSVGAGAGGYTF.

Here the CDR3 DNA reads TGTGCCAGCAGCTTAGTAGGGACAAGCTCTGGAAACACCATATATTTT. Residues: CASSLVGTSSGNTIYF. The chain has TRBV7-9 and TRBJ1-3, with D perhaps TRBD1 (6 bases). Germline V gene lookup returns CDR1 SEHNR and CDR2 FQNEAQ (reference sequence). V shed 1 base and J shed 0 bases, with 10 bases lying between them. CDR3 size: 16 residues.

The chain employs TRBV9 and TRBJ2-2, with TRBD1 identical over 9 bases. The CDR3 length is 15 residues. CDR1 is SGDLS and CDR2 is YYNGEE in the germline V gene. The trim removed 2 bases at V and 6 bases at J, leaving 5 bases unmatched. The CDR3 nucleotides are TGTGCCAGCAGCGTCGGGACAGGGTTAGCCGGGGAGCTGTTTTTT. Amino acids: CASSVGTGLAGELFF.

V gene TRBV9 combines with J gene TRBJ2-1, with 11 nucleotides matching TRBD2. CDR3 length: 16 amino acids. The germline gives CDR1 SGDLS, CDR2 YYNGEE. V shed 2 bases, J shed 2 bases, and the junction held 3 bases outside the gene matches. The CDR3 spells CASSVRLAGTYNEQFF. The CDR3 DNA sequence: TGTGCCAGCAGCGTCCGACTAGCGGGGACCTACAATGAGCAGTTCTTC.

This clone was seen a few times. The V gene is TRBV6-1, the J gene TRBJ1-3; D not certain. Trimming pared 0 bases from V and 0 bases from J, leaving 3 bases between. Germline V lookup: CDR1 MNHNS, CDR2 SASEGT. The CDR3 is made up of 14 amino acids. The CDR3 bases are TGTGCCAGCAGTGAAGCCAACTCTGGAAACACCATATATTTT. As protein: CASSEANSGNTIYF.

The chain is built from TRBV12-5 and TRBJ2-7; TRBD2 might be the D (5 bases). This CDR3 is 16 amino acids long. Germline V gene lookup returns CDR1 LGHNT and CDR2 FRNRAP. Trimming removed 5 bases at V and 0 bases at J, with 17 bases between. CDR3 residues: CASGAPDGESSYEQYF. As DNA, the CDR3 is TGTGCTAGTGGTGCCCCCGACGGGGAGAGCTCCTACGAGCAGTACTTC.

This CDR3 is CASTADRGPYEQYF. CDR3 nucleotides: TGTGCCAGCACCGCGGACAGGGGTCCCTACGAGCAGTACTTC. V and J are TRBV6-5 and TRBJ2-7; 9 nucleotides match TRBD1. V was pared by 7 bases and J by 2 bases, with 6 bases of the junction left unmatched. Germline V lookup: CDR1 MNHEY, CDR2 SVGAGI. The CDR3 sequence is 14 residues long.

The V and J genes are TRBV6-5 and TRBJ1-2; 9 nucleotides match TRBD1. Germline V gene sequence: CDR1 MNHEY, CDR2 SVGAGI. The CDR3 has 14 amino acids. Trimming took 10 bases from V and 1 from J; bases not matched to a gene: 7. This CDR3 is CATGGGQGNYGYTF. The CDR3 nucleotides read TGTGCCACGGGGGGGGGACAGGGTAACTATGGCTACACCTTC.

The J gene is TRBJ2-1, the V gene TRBV6-6, with a tentative D call TRBD1 (6 bases). Germline V lookup: CDR1 MNHNY, CDR2 SVGAGI (reference sequence). Trimming took 5 bases from V and 12 from J, leaving 11 bases between them. This CDR3 region has 11 residues. In DNA, the CDR3 is TGTGCCAGCAGTCCGGCGGACAGGCAGTTCTTC. Translation gives CASSPADRQFF.